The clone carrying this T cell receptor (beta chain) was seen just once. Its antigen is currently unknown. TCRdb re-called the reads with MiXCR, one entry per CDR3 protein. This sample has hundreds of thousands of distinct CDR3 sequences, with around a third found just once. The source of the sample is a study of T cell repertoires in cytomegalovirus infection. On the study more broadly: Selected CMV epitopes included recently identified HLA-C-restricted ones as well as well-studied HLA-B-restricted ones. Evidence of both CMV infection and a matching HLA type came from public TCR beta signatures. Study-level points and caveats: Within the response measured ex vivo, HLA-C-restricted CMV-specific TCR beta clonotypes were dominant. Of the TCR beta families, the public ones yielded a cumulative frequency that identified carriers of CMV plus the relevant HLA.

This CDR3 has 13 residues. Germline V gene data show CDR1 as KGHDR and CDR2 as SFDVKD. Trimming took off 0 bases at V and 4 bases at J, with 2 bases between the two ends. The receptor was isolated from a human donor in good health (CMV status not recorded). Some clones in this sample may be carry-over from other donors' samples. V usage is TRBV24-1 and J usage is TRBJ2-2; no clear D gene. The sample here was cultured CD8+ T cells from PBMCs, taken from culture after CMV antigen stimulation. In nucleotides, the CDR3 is TGTGCCACCAGTGATTTGGCCACCGGGGAGCTGTTTTTT. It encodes CATSDLATGELFF.